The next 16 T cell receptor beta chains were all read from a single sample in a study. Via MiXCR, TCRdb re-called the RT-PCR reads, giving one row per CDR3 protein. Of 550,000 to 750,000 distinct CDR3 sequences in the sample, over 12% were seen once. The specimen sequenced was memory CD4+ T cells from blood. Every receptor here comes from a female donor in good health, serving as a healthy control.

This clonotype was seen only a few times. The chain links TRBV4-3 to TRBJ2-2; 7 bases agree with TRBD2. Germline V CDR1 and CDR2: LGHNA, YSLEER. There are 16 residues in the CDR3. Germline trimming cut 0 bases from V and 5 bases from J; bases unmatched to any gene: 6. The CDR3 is CASSQEGVGGTGELFF. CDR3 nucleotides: TGCGCCAGCAGCCAAGAGGGTGTCGGGGGGACCGGGGAGCTGTTTTTT.

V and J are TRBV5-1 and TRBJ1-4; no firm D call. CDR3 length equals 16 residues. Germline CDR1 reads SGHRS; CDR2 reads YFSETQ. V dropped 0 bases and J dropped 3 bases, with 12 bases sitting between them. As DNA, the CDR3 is TGCGCCAGCAGCTTGGGCCCAGGAGAGGCTAATGAAAAACTGTTTTTT. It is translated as CASSLGPGEANEKLFF.

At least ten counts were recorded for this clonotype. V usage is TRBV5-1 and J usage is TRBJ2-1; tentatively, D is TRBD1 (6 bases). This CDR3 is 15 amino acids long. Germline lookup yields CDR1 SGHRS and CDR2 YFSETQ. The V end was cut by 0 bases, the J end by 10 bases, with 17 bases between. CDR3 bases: TGCGCCAGCAGCTTGGCGCCGAACCCAGGGGACGAGCAGTTCTTC. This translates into CASSLAPNPGDEQFF.

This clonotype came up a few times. The CDR3 reads CASSSLTGGEKLFF. For the CDR3, the DNA is TGTGCCAGCAGCTCCCTGACAGGGGGTGAAAAACTGTTTTTT. V usage is TRBV7-2 and J usage is TRBJ1-4, with 9 bases lining up with TRBD1. V shed 4 bases, J shed 7 bases, and the junction held 4 bases outside the gene matches. Germline V gene data show CDR1 as SGHTA and CDR2 as FQGNSA. The CDR3 contains 14 residues.

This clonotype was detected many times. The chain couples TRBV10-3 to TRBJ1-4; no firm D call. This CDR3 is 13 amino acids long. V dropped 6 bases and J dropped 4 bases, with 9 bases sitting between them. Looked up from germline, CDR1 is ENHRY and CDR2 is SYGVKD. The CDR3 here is CAIRDFDNEKLFF. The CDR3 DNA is TGTGCCATCAGAGACTTTGATAATGAAAAACTGTTTTTT.

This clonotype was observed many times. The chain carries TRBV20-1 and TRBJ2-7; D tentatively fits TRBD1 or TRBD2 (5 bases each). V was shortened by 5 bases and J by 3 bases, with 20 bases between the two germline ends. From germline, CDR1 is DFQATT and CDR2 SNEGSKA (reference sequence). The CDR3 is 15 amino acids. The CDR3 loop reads CSAGSPTGAGYEQYF. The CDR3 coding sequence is TGCAGTGCTGGATCCCCGACCGGGGCTGGCTACGAGCAGTACTTC.

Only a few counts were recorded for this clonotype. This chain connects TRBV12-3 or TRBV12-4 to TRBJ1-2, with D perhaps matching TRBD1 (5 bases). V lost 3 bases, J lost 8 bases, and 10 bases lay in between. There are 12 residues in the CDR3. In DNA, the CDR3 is TGTGCCAGCAGTTTGAGGGGTGGCGGCTACACCTTC. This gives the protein CASSLRGGGYTF.

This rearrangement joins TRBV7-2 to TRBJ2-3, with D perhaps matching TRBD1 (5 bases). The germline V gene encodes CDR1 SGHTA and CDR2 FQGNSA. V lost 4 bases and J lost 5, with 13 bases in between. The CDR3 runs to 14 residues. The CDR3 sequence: CASSSESRVDTQYF. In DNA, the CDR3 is TGTGCCAGCAGCTCCGAGTCCAGGGTAGATACGCAGTATTTT.

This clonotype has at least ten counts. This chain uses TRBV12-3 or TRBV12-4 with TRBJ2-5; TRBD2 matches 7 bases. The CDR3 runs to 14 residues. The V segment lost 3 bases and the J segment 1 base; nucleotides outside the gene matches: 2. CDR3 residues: CASSFSSGQETQYF. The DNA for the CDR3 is TGTGCCAGCAGTTTTTCTAGCGGCCAAGAGACCCAGTACTTC.

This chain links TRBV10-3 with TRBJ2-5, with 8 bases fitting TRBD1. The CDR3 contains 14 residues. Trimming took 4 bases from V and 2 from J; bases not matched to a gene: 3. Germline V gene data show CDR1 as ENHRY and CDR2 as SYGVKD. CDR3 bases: TGTGCCATCAGTGGACAGGGGACGCAAGAGACCCAGTACTTC. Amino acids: CAISGQGTQETQYF.

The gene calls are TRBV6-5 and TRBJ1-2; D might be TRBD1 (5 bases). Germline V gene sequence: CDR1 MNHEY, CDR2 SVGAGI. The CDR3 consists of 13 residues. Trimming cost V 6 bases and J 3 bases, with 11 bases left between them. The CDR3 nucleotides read TGTGCCAGCAGGCCAAGGGGCGACTATGGCTACACCTTC. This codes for CASRPRGDYGYTF.

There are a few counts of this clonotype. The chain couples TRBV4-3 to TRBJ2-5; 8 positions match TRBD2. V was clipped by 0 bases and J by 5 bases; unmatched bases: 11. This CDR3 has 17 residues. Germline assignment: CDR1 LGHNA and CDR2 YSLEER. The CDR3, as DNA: TGCGCCAGCAGCCAAGATTTAGCAAGCGGGAGAGGGGAGACCCAGTACTTC. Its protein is CASSQDLASGRGETQYF.

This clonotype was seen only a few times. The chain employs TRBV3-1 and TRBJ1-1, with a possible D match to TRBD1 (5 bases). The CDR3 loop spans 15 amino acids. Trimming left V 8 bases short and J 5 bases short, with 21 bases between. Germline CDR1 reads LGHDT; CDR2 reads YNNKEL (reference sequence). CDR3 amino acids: CASHHPQGGGTEAFF. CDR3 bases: TGTGCCAGCCACCATCCGCAGGGCGGTGGTACTGAAGCTTTCTTT.

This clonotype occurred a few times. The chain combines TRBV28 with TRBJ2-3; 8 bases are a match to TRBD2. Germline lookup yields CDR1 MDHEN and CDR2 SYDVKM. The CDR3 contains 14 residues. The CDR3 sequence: CASWASGSTDTQYF. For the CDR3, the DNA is TGTGCTTCCTGGGCTAGCGGGAGCACAGATACGCAGTATTTT.

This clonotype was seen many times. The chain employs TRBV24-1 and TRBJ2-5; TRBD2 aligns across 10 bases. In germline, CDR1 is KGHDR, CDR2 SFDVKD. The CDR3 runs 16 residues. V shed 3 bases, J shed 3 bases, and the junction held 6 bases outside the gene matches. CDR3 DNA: TGTGCCACCAGTGATGTGCGGACTAGCGGAGAAGAGACCCAGTACTTC. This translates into CATSDVRTSGEETQYF.

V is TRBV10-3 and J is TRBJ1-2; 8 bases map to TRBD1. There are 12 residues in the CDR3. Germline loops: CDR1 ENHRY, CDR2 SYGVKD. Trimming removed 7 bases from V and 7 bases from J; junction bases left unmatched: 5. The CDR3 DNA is TGTGCCATCACCGGTCAGGGGGCTGGCTACACCTTC. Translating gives CAITGQGAGYTF.